The 25 T cell receptor beta chains below come from one sample, sequenced in a study of CD8 T cells in ankylosing spondylitis. TCRdb processed the 5' RACE reads anew with MiXCR; each CDR3 protein has one entry. The data hold 250,000 to 400,000 distinct CDR3 sequences, with roughly 12% observed a single time. The sample consisted of blood, either unsorted or a sorted T cell fraction (not recorded which). These receptors were obtained from a female donor with ankylosing spondylitis or in good health (not recorded which).

Ten or more counts support this clonotype. The genes are TRBV7-2 and TRBJ2-7, with D perhaps TRBD2 (6 bases). CDR1 is SGHTA and CDR2 is FQGNSA in the germline V gene. The V end was cut by 1 base, the J end by 5 bases, with 15 bases between. The CDR3 sequence is 15 residues long. CDR3 in amino acids: CASSLDGVGGNEQYF. CDR3 bases: TGTGCCAGCAGCTTAGACGGAGTTGGAGGGAACGAGCAGTACTTC.

The chain has TRBV18 and TRBJ1-2; D unclear. With 3 bases removed from V and 4 bases from J, the gap between germline ends came to 12 bases. CDR3 length: 14 amino acids. CDR1 KGHSH and CDR2 LQKENI come from the germline V gene. CDR3 in DNA: TGTGCCAGCTCACCTCCTGGTTACAGCTATGGCTACACCTTC. It codes for CASSPPGYSYGYTF.

The chain uses TRBV20-1 and TRBJ2-7; 8 bases line up with TRBD1. The CDR3 extends over 15 amino acids. Looked up from germline, CDR1 is DFQATT and CDR2 is SNEGSKA (reference sequence). With V trimmed by 3 bases and J by 3 bases, 10 bases remained unmatched. This CDR3 reads CSASGPGTGHYEQYF. The CDR3 region has the DNA TGCAGTGCTAGTGGCCCCGGGACAGGACACTACGAGCAGTACTTC.

The chain couples TRBV28 to TRBJ2-7; 7 bases are shared with TRBD1. The length of the CDR3 is 14 residues. V gave up 6 bases and J gave up 3 bases; unmatched junction bases: 8. Germline V gives CDR1 MDHEN, CDR2 SYDVKM. Written as DNA, the CDR3 is TGTGCCAGCAGGCTGGGACAGTCGGTCTACGAGCAGTACTTC. This codes for CASRLGQSVYEQYF.

This clonotype was recorded at least ten times. The V call is TRBV7-9, the J call TRBJ2-5; tentative D call: TRBD1 (5 bases). Germline V gene sequence: CDR1 SEHNR, CDR2 FQNEAQ (reference sequence). The CDR3 runs 15 residues. V lost 1 base, J lost 1 base, and 10 bases lay in between. This chain's CDR3 is CASSLGQGIQETQYF. CDR3 coding DNA: TGTGCCAGCAGCTTAGGGCAGGGAATCCAAGAGACCCAGTACTTC.

CDR3 nucleotide sequence: TGTGCCAGCAGGGACTATGTGGATGCGCGCTCCGAGCAGTACTTC. Its protein product is CASRDYVDARSEQYF. V gene TRBV2 combines with J gene TRBJ2-7; tentatively, D is TRBD2 (6 bases). CDR1 SNHLY and CDR2 FYNNEI come from the germline V gene. The CDR3 consists of 15 residues. V was clipped by 6 bases and J by 6 bases, with 21 bases between them.

The table lists this clonotype with a few counts. The J gene is TRBJ2-1, the V gene TRBV28; 9 positions match TRBD1. The CDR3 extends over 16 amino acids. Germline V gene sequence: CDR1 MDHEN, CDR2 SYDVKM. V trimming: 4 bases; J trimming: 6 bases; junction bases outside the gene matches: 10. Here the CDR3 reads CASSWGPGQGGNEQFF. CDR3 DNA: TGTGCCAGCAGTTGGGGTCCGGGACAGGGAGGCAATGAGCAGTTCTTC.

This clonotype was detected ten times or more. CDR3 sequence: CASGLAGGTGELFF. CDR3 in DNA: TGTGCTAGTGGTTTGGCCGGGGGAACCGGGGAGCTGTTTTTT. V is TRBV12-5 and J is TRBJ2-2, with D possibly TRBD2 on 6 matching bases. Deletions cut 1 base from V and 5 bases from J, with 8 bases between. CDR1 is LGHNT and CDR2 is FRNRAP in the germline V gene. The CDR3 covers 14 residues.

J is TRBJ1-2 and V is TRBV3-1, with 9 bases identical to TRBD1. The germline CDR1 and CDR2 sequences are LGHDT and YNNKEL (reference sequence). Trimming removed 1 base from V and 0 bases from J; junction bases left unmatched: 0. The CDR3 has 15 amino acids. CDR3 in amino acids: CASSQGTGANYGYTF. The CDR3 region has the DNA TGTGCCAGCAGCCAAGGGACAGGGGCTAACTATGGCTACACCTTC.

This clonotype was seen at least ten times. V is TRBV29-1 and J is TRBJ2-3; 9 bases map to TRBD1. The CDR3 has 14 amino acids. Germline V gives CDR1 SQVTM, CDR2 ANQGSEA. V lost 8 bases, J lost 5 bases, and 11 bases stayed unmatched. CDR3: CSSRTGEIGDTQYF. The CDR3 region has the DNA TGCAGCTCAAGGACAGGGGAAATCGGAGATACGCAGTATTTT.

This clonotype has at least ten counts. This chain joins TRBV7-2 and TRBJ2-3, with 12 bases identical to TRBD2. The CDR3 is 14 residues long. Germline values: CDR1 SGHTA, CDR2 FQGNSA. V lost 1 base to trimming and J lost 9 bases; unmatched junction nucleotides: 2. CDR3 sequence: CASSLGLAGDTQYF. As DNA, the CDR3 is TGTGCCAGCAGCTTAGGACTAGCGGGAGACACGCAGTATTTT.

This clonotype was counted a few times. This rearrangement joins TRBV11-2 to TRBJ1-6, with a tentative D call TRBD1 (6 bases). V lost 0 bases, J lost 9 bases, and 12 bases lay in between. This CDR3 is built from 15 residues. Germline V gene data show CDR1 as SGHAT and CDR2 as FQNNGV. CDR3 DNA: TGTGCCAGCAGCTTAGAAACAGGGTTCGGTTCACCCCTCCACTTT. Encoded protein: CASSLETGFGSPLHF.

This clonotype was counted many times. The V call is TRBV20-1, the J call TRBJ2-2; D call uncertain. CDR1 is DFQATT, CDR2 SNEGSKA, per germline (reference sequence). V was clipped by 0 bases and J by 7 bases, with 12 bases between them. The CDR3 runs to 14 residues. This chain's CDR3 is CSARDGRTHGELFF. For the CDR3, the DNA is TGCAGTGCTAGAGATGGGCGGACCCACGGGGAGCTGTTTTTT.

The table lists this clonotype with many counts. The J gene is TRBJ1-3, the V gene TRBV7-9; no clear D gene. The CDR3 is made up of 15 amino acids. CDR1 and CDR2 from the germline V gene are SEHNR and FQNEAQ (reference sequence). V was cut by 4 bases and J by 5 bases, with 15 bases left in between. CDR3 residues: CASSSQSGLRNTIYF. The CDR3 coding sequence is TGTGCCAGCAGCTCCCAATCGGGATTAAGAAACACCATATATTTT.

The chain has TRBV2 and TRBJ1-2, with D possibly matching TRBD1 (6 bases). V dropped 10 bases and J dropped 4 bases, with 31 bases sitting between them. The CDR3 extends over 18 amino acids. CDR1 SNHLY and CDR2 FYNNEI come from the germline V gene. The CDR3 region has the DNA TGTGCCATCTGTTTTTTAATAACCGACAGGCCAGGAGGCTATGGCTACACCTTC. Protein sequence: CAICFLITDRPGGYGYTF.

This clonotype has ten or more counts. The chain uses TRBV20-1 and TRBJ2-7; TRBD2 aligns across 9 bases. CDR1 DFQATT and CDR2 SNEGSKA come from the germline V gene (reference sequence). The ends lost 6 bases at V and 4 bases at J; junction bases unmatched: 10. This CDR3 comprises 14 residues. The CDR3 bases are TGCAGTGCCGGGGAGGCGGGAGGGCCTTACGAGCAGTACTTC. Its protein is CSAGEAGGPYEQYF.

The chain has TRBV7-9 and TRBJ1-2; 7 bases map to TRBD1. The V gene's germline CDR1 is SEHNR and CDR2 FQNEAQ (reference sequence). CDR3 length: 15 amino acids. J was trimmed by 4 bases and V by 5 bases; bases with no gene match: 10. The CDR3 DNA reads as TGTGCCAGCAGCCAGGGGCGACAGGGAGTCTATGGCTACACCTTC. It codes for CASSQGRQGVYGYTF.

The gene calls are TRBV30 and TRBJ1-1; D is uncertain. Germline V lookup: CDR1 GTSNPN, CDR2 SVGIG (reference sequence). With 0 bases removed from V and 1 base from J, the gap between germline ends came to 6 bases. CDR3 size: 13 residues. CDR3 bases: TGTGCCTGGAGTGTGAGACGGAACACTGAAGCTTTCTTT. Translation gives CAWSVRRNTEAFF.

The chain employs TRBV28 and TRBJ1-5, with 7 bases identical to TRBD1. CDR1 MDHEN and CDR2 SYDVKM come from the germline V gene. The CDR3 consists of 16 residues. V trimming: 4 bases; J trimming: 3 bases; junction bases outside the gene matches: 9. The CDR3 DNA reads TGTGCCAGCAGTTCGGGACAGCGGTCTACCAATCAGCCCCAGCATTTT. Its protein is CASSSGQRSTNQPQHF.

This clonotype occurred many times. DNA for the CDR3: TGTGCCAGCAAGCAGGGGACCAACGAGCAGTACTTC. Translated: CASKQGTNEQYF. The chain joins TRBV28 to TRBJ2-7; a weak D match, TRBD1 (6 bases). Trimming stripped 7 bases from V and 5 bases from J, with 12 bases between. Germline-derived CDR1 and CDR2 are MDHEN and SYDVKM. This CDR3 region has 12 residues.

V is TRBV30 and J is TRBJ1-1; D is uncertain. V lost 0 bases to trimming and J lost 6 bases, with 11 bases between them. In germline, CDR1 is GTSNPN, CDR2 SVGIG (reference sequence). This CDR3 region has 13 residues. The CDR3 DNA follows: TGTGCCTGGAGTGTAAACGTGGGTTCTGAAGCTTTCTTT. Its translation is CAWSVNVGSEAFF.

This clonotype showed up many times. The rearrangement joins TRBV5-1 to TRBJ2-7; D may be TRBD1 (5 bases). Germline V gives CDR1 SGHRS, CDR2 YFSETQ. This CDR3 is 17 amino acids long. The germline V and J ends were trimmed by 0 bases and 6 bases, with 22 bases remaining between them. The CDR3 DNA reads as TGCGCCAGCAGCTTGGTTAAAGGAACAGGATACTCTATCGAGCAGTACTTC. Translation: CASSLVKGTGYSIEQYF.

This clonotype was seen repeatedly, ten times or more. The CDR3 is CASSSTSGRSGNEQFF. The CDR3 DNA follows: TGCGCCAGCAGCTCGACTAGCGGGAGGTCGGGCAATGAGCAGTTCTTC. The chain employs TRBV5-1 and TRBJ2-1; TRBD2 agrees at 13 bases. Looked up from germline, CDR1 is SGHRS and CDR2 is YFSETQ. Trimming cost V 3 bases and J 6 bases; bases outside gene matches: 6. This CDR3 contains 16 residues.

Remarks on this clonotype: Possible read error: a much larger clone is one base away. The chain employs TRBV12-3 or TRBV12-4 and TRBJ2-5; weak D call: TRBD1 (5 bases). The CDR3 has 12 amino acids. The germline V and J ends were trimmed by 4 bases and 5 bases, with 8 bases remaining between them. CDR3 loop: CASSWAGETQYF. CDR3 sequence (DNA): TGTGCCAGCAGTTGGGCAGGGGAGACCCAGTACTTC.

The chain links TRBV4-3 to TRBJ2-7; 7 bases agree with TRBD2. Trimming removed 0 bases from V and 6 bases from J; junction bases left unmatched: 14. Germline V gives CDR1 LGHNA, CDR2 YSLEER. The CDR3 consists of 17 residues. CDR3 in amino acids: CASSQDIRAGNRGEQYF. CDR3 DNA: TGCGCCAGCAGCCAAGATATAAGAGCGGGGAATCGAGGCGAGCAGTACTTC.